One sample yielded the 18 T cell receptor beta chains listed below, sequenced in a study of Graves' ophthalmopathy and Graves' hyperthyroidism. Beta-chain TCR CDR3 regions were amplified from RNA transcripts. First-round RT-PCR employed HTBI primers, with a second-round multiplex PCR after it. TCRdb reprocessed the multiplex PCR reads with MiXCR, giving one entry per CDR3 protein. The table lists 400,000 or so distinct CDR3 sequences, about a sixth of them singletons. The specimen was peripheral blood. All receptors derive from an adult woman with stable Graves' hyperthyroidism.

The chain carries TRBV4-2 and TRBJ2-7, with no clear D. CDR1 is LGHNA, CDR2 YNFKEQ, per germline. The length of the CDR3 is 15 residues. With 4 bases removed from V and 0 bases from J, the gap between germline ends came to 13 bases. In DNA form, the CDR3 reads TGTGCCAGCAGCCTCCGGGTGAGCGACTCCTACGAGCAGTACTTC. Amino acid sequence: CASSLRVSDSYEQYF.

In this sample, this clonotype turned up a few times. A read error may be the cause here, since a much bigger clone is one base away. The CDR3 is CSAWVPGAQETKYF. The CDR3 DNA reads TGCAGTGCTTGGGTCCCGGGGGCCCAAGAGACCAAGTACTTC. The V gene is TRBV20-1, the J gene TRBJ2-5, with D possibly called TRBD1 or TRBD2 (6 bases each). Germline assignment: CDR1 DFQATT and CDR2 SNEGSKA (reference sequence). The CDR3 consists of 14 residues.

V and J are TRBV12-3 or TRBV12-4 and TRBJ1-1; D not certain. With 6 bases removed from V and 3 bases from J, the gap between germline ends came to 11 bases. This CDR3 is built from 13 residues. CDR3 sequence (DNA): TGTGCCAGCAGCCGGTTGGTCTACACTGAAGCTTTCTTT. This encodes CASSRLVYTEAFF.

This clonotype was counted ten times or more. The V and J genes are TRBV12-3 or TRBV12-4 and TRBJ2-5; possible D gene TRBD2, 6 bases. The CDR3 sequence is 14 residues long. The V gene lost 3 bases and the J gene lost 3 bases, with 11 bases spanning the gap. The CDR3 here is CASSLAGRKETQYF. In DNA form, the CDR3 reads TGTGCCAGCAGTTTGGCCGGGAGAAAAGAGACCCAGTACTTC.

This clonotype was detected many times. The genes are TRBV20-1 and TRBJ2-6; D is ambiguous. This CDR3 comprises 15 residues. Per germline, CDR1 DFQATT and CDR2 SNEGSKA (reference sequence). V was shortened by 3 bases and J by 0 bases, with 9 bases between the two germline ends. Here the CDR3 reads CSASSGYSGANVLTF. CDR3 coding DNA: TGCAGTGCTAGTTCCGGGTACTCTGGGGCCAACGTCCTGACTTTC.

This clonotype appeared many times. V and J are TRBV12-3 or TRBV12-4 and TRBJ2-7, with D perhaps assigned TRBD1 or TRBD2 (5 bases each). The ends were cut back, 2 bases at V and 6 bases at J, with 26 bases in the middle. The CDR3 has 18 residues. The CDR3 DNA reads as TGTGCCAGCAGTTTAACCGATGGACCAACCGACGGGACGGGCGAGCAGTACTTC. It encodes CASSLTDGPTDGTGEQYF.

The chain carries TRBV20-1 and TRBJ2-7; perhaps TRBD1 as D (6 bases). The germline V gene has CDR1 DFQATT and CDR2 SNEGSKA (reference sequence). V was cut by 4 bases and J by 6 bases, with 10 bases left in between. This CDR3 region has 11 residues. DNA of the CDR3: TGCAGTGCTAAAAGGGGGTTCGAGCAGTACTTC. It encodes CSAKRGFEQYF.

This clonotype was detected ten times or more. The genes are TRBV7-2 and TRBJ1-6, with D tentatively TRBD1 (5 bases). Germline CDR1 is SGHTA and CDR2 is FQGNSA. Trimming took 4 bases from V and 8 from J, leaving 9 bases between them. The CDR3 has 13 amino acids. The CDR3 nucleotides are TGTGCCAGCAGCTCGCAACAGGATTCACCCCTCCACTTT. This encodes CASSSQQDSPLHF. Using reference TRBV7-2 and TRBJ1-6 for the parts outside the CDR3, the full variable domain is GAGVSQSPSNKVTEKGKDVELRCDPISGHTALYWYRQSLGQGLEFLIYFQGNSAPDKSGLPSDRFSAERTGGSVSTLTIQRTQQEDSAVYLCASSSQQDSPLHFGNGTRLTVT.

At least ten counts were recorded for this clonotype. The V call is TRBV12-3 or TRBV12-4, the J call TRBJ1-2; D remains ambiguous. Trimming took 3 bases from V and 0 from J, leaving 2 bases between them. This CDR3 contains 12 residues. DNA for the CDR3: TGTGCCAGCAGTTTTTCTAACTATGGCTACACCTTC. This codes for CASSFSNYGYTF.

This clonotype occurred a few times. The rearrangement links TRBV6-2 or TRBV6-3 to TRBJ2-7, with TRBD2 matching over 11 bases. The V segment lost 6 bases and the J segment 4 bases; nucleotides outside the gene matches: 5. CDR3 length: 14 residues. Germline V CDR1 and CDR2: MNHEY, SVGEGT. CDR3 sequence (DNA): TGTGCCAGCAGGAATAGCGGGAGGGTGTACGAGCAGTACTTC. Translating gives CASRNSGRVYEQYF.

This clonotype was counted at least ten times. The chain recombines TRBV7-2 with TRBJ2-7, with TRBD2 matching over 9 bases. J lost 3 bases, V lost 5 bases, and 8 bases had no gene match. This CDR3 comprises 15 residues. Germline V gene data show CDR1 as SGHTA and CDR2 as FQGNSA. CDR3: CASSQASGKSYEQYF. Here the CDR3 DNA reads TGTGCCAGCAGCCAGGCTAGCGGGAAGAGCTACGAGCAGTACTTC.

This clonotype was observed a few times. The CDR3 loop is CATRRDLSQPQHF. DNA of the CDR3: TGTGCCACCAGACGGGATTTAAGTCAGCCCCAGCATTTT. The V call is TRBV18, the J call TRBJ1-5; D is uncertain. The V gene lost 10 bases and the J gene lost 6 bases, with 16 bases spanning the gap. Germline lookup yields CDR1 KGHSH and CDR2 LQKENI. The CDR3 extends over 13 amino acids.

The CDR3 protein is CAWSVGLNTEAFF. DNA for the CDR3: TGTGCCTGGAGTGTGGGCCTGAACACTGAAGCTTTCTTT. This chain uses TRBV30 with TRBJ1-1; D ambiguous. V shed 0 bases and J shed 0 bases, with 5 bases lying between them. The CDR3 loop spans 13 amino acids. Germline V CDR1 and CDR2: GTSNPN, SVGIG (reference sequence).

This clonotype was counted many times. CDR3 amino acids: CASSLSGVGNTIYF. Here the CDR3 DNA reads TGTGCCAGCAGCTTATCAGGGGTTGGAAACACCATATATTTT. The V and J genes are TRBV7-2 and TRBJ1-3; D possibly corresponds to TRBD1 (6 bases). The CDR3 consists of 14 residues. Trimming shortened V by 2 bases and J by 3 bases, and 8 bases separated the two germline ends. Germline lookup yields CDR1 SGHTA and CDR2 FQGNSA.

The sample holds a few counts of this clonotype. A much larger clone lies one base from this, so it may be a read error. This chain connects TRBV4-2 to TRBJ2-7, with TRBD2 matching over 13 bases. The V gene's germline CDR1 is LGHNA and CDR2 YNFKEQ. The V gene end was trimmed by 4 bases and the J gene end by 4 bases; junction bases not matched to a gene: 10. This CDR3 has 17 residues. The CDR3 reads CASSLDATSGRRYEQYF. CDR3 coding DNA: TGTGCCAGCAGCCTAGATGCGACTAGCGGGAGGAGGTACGAGCAGTACTTC.

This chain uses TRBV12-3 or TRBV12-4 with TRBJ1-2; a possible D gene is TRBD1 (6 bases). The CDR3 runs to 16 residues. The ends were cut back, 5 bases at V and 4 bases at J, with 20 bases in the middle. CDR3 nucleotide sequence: TGTGCCAGCAGTCCCCGACAGGCCCCGACGGGCTATGGCTACACCTTC. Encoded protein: CASSPRQAPTGYGYTF.

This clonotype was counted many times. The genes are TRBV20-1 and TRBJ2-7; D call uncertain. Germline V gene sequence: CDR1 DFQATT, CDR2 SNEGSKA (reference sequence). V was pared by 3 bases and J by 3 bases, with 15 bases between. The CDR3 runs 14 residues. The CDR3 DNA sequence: TGCAGTGCTAGGTCCCGCGGAAATCGCTACGAGCAGTACTTC. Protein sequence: CSARSRGNRYEQYF.

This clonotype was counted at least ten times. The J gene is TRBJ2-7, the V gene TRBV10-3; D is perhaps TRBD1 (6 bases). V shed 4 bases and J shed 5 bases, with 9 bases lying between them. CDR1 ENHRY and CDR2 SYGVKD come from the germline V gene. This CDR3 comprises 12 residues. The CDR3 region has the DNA TGTGCCATCAGTGGGTCAGGGGACGAGCAGTACTTC. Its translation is CAISGSGDEQYF.